This T cell receptor (beta chain) was sequenced in a study of cytomegalovirus exposure and HLA in healthy donors. Study results and caveats: One variant, a missense change in DCLRE1C, was linked in a later analysis to TCR beta V- and J-gene trimming.

This clone was observed a few times. Its antigen is not known. The germline V gene has CDR1 SGHAT and CDR2 FQNNGV. This CDR3 contains 13 residues. With 5 bases clipped from V and 5 bases from J, the junction kept 1 base outside the gene matches. PCR amplification relied on 60 Vbeta primers (plus 13 Jbeta primers). Produced via immunoSEQ multiplex PCR; TCRdb's table is partial and in-frame only. The table lists about 92,000 clones, around 80% of them singletons, with around 2% in the top ten. The material sequenced was PBMCs. The receptor comes from a man aged 18 to 35 in good health and CMV-seronegative. The chain joins TRBV11-2 to TRBJ1-5; the match to TRBD1 covers 9 bases. The CDR3 DNA follows: TGTGCCAGCAGCCGACAGGGGGATCAGCCCCAGCATTTT. Translating it yields CASSRQGDQPQHF.